The 22 T cell receptor beta chains given below trace back to one sample, sequenced in a study of cytomegalovirus exposure and HLA in healthy donors. The study ran its PCR with 60 Vbeta and 13 Jbeta primers. Clones were sequenced by immunoSEQ multiplex PCR, and TCRdb holds only the in-frame ones, with some missing. The table has 150,000 or so clones, around 79% seen once. The sample consisted of PBMCs. These receptors were taken from a man between 25 and 39 years old in good health and CMV-seropositive.

The genes are TRBV5-1 and TRBJ2-1, with 12 bases that match TRBD2. Germline trimming cut 5 bases from V and 2 bases from J; bases unmatched to any gene: 8. The CDR3 contains 17 residues. Germline loops: CDR1 SGHRS, CDR2 YFSETQ. CDR3 sequence reads: CASRLTSGRSAYNEQFF. The DNA of the CDR3 is TGCGCCAGCAGACTTACTAGCGGGAGGAGCGCCTACAATGAGCAGTTCTTC.

V usage is TRBV7-9 and J usage is TRBJ2-3; TRBD1 is a possible D gene (6 bases). Trimming cost V 5 bases and J 2 bases, with 11 bases left between them. Per germline, CDR1 SEHNR and CDR2 FQNEAQ (reference sequence). The CDR3 contains 14 residues. The CDR3 sequence is CASSGTLITDTQYF. The DNA of the CDR3 is TGTGCCAGCAGCGGGACACTCATCACAGATACGCAGTATTTT.

V is TRBV5-1 and J is TRBJ1-4, with TRBD1 identical over 10 bases. The CDR3 is 16 residues long. J was trimmed by 3 bases and V by 5 bases; bases with no gene match: 7. Germline CDR1 reads SGHRS; CDR2 reads YFSETQ. CDR3 bases: TGCGCCAGCAGTTCGGGACAGGGGTGGCCTAATGAAAAACTGTTTTTT. This encodes CASSSGQGWPNEKLFF.

In this sample, this clone turned up a few times. The CDR3 sequence is CASNLRDRGRTTEAFF. DNA for the CDR3: TGTGCCAGCAACCTCCGGGACAGGGGGCGCACCACTGAAGCTTTCTTT. The chain couples TRBV6-6 to TRBJ1-1; 12 bases align to TRBD1. CDR3 length: 16 amino acids. Unmatched junction bases numbered 10, after V lost 7 bases and J lost 4 bases. From germline, CDR1 is MNHNY and CDR2 SVGAGI (reference sequence).

V gene TRBV10-3 combines with J gene TRBJ2-7; TRBD2 aligns across 14 bases. In germline, CDR1 is ENHRY, CDR2 SYGVKD. The CDR3 spans 13 residues. V was pared by 10 bases and J by 7 bases, with 6 bases of the junction left unmatched. As DNA, the CDR3 is TGTGCCAGCGGACTAGCGGGAGGTGGGGAGCAGTACTTC. This codes for CASGLAGGGEQYF.

The rearrangement joins TRBV28 to TRBJ2-7; possibly TRBD2 for D (5 bases). Germline V gene lookup returns CDR1 MDHEN and CDR2 SYDVKM. V gave up 5 bases and J gave up 2 bases, with 10 bases separating them. The CDR3 is 13 residues long. CDR3 region: CASSEGRTYEQYF. CDR3 coding DNA: TGTGCCAGCAGTGAAGGGAGAACCTACGAGCAGTACTTC.

V usage is TRBV27 and J usage is TRBJ1-2, with 7 bases aligning to TRBD1. The CDR3 length is 12 residues. The germline V gene has CDR1 MNHEY and CDR2 SMNVEV (reference sequence). V shed 6 bases and J 5 bases; nucleotides not matched to a gene: 3. The CDR3 nucleotides read TGTGCCAGCAGAGGGGGCTCTTATGGCTACACCTTC. Protein product: CASRGGSYGYTF.

This sequence joins TRBV5-6 and TRBJ2-2; D is unclear. Germline CDR1 reads SGHDT; CDR2 reads YYEEEE. CDR3 length: 12 residues. The V gene lost 0 bases and the J gene lost 6 bases, with 3 bases spanning the gap. The CDR3 DNA reads as TGTGCCAGCAGCTTGGCCGCCGGGGAGCTGTTTTTT. The encoded protein is CASSLAAGELFF.

The chain carries TRBV7-2 and TRBJ1-3; no firm D call. CDR1 and CDR2 from the germline V gene are SGHTA and FQGNSA. V lost 5 bases and J 0 bases, leaving 11 bases between the germline ends. The length of the CDR3 is 15 residues. CDR3 sequence (DNA): TGTGCCAGCAGCCCATACATTGACTCTGGAAACACCATATATTTT. It is translated as CASSPYIDSGNTIYF.

V gene TRBV7-2 combines with J gene TRBJ2-5; a weak D match, TRBD1 (5 bases). Germline CDR1 and CDR2: SGHTA and FQGNSA. This CDR3 has 15 amino acids. V lost 1 base, J lost 5 bases, and 14 bases lay in between. CDR3 sequence: CASSLVAQGRETQYF. CDR3 bases: TGTGCCAGCAGCTTAGTAGCCCAGGGTCGGGAGACCCAGTACTTC.

The chain combines TRBV2 with TRBJ1-2, with D tentatively TRBD1 (6 bases). V was trimmed by 6 bases and J by 4 bases, leaving 18 bases between them. Germline values: CDR1 SNHLY, CDR2 FYNNEI. The CDR3 extends over 15 amino acids. The DNA of the CDR3 is TGTGCCAGCAGAGAAACAGGGAATCGGGCCTATGGCTACACCTTC. Translation: CASRETGNRAYGYTF.

The chain's CDR3 is CASSPGQAGSPLHF. The CDR3 nucleotides read TGTGCCAGCAGCCCTGGACAGGCCGGCTCACCCCTCCACTTT. The chain is built from TRBV14 and TRBJ1-6; 7 nucleotides line up with TRBD1. Unmatched junction bases numbered 7, after V lost 4 bases and J lost 10 bases. The CDR3 is 14 amino acids. The V gene's germline CDR1 is SGHDN and CDR2 FVKESK.

V usage is TRBV28 and J usage is TRBJ2-3; 8 nucleotides agree with TRBD2. V lost 4 bases, J lost 7 bases, and 10 bases stayed unmatched. This CDR3 has 15 residues. Germline V lookup: CDR1 MDHEN, CDR2 SYDVKM. CDR3 amino acids: CASSSPSGRVNTQYF. Here the CDR3 DNA reads TGTGCCAGCAGTTCCCCAAGCGGGAGAGTGAATACGCAGTATTTT.

This chain joins TRBV19 and TRBJ1-2; 8 bases map to TRBD1. Germline CDR1 is LNHDA and CDR2 is SQIVND (reference sequence). The CDR3 consists of 16 residues. V lost 3 bases, J lost 4 bases, and 10 bases stayed unmatched. CDR3 in DNA: TGTGCCAGTAGTATGCAGCACGGACAGGGACGCTATGGCTACACCTTC. It translates to CASSMQHGQGRYGYTF.

This rearrangement joins TRBV19 to TRBJ1-5; D is ambiguous. Trimming took 6 bases from V and 6 from J, leaving 15 bases between them. The CDR3 length is 14 residues. Germline V lookup: CDR1 LNHDA, CDR2 SQIVND (reference sequence). The CDR3 is CASRGGRGGQPQHF. The CDR3 bases are TGTGCCAGTAGAGGAGGACGAGGAGGTCAGCCCCAGCATTTT.

The chain uses TRBV6-4 and TRBJ1-5; D is ambiguous. The CDR3 covers 13 residues. Trimming took off 5 bases at V and 0 bases at J, with 5 bases between the two ends. Per germline, CDR1 MRHNA and CDR2 SNTAGT. The CDR3 DNA is TGTGCCAGCAGTCTTAATAGCAATCAGCCCCAGCATTTT. It codes for CASSLNSNQPQHF.

The gene calls are TRBV5-4 and TRBJ2-5; 8 nucleotides line up with TRBD1. Germline V CDR1 and CDR2: SGHNT, YYREEE (reference sequence). The CDR3 has 15 amino acids. The junction had 10 bases not matched to a gene; V was cut back by 4 bases and J by 5 bases. The CDR3 spells CASSPTGGKRETQYF. The DNA for the CDR3 is TGTGCCAGCAGCCCCACAGGGGGAAAGAGGGAGACCCAGTACTTC.

The V and J genes are TRBV2 and TRBJ1-2; D call uncertain. Trimming removed 7 bases from V and 7 bases from J, with 13 bases in between. The CDR3 covers 12 residues. CDR1 SNHLY and CDR2 FYNNEI come from the germline V gene. CDR3 amino acids: CASTPGAAGYTF. DNA for the CDR3: TGTGCCAGCACCCCGGGAGCTGCTGGCTACACCTTC.

The rearrangement uses TRBV5-1 and TRBJ2-3; TRBD2 matches at 8 bases. Germline CDR1 SGHRS, CDR2 YFSETQ. This CDR3 contains 17 residues. J was trimmed by 2 bases and V by 0 bases; bases with no gene match: 8. CDR3 sequence (DNA): TGCGCCAGCAGCTTGGCCCAAACTAGCGGATCCACAGATACGCAGTATTTT. Translated: CASSLAQTSGSTDTQYF.

The chain has TRBV25-1 and TRBJ2-7; 7 nucleotides match TRBD1. The V gene end was trimmed by 1 base and the J gene end by 0 bases; junction bases not matched to a gene: 3. This CDR3 has 15 residues. Germline-derived CDR1 and CDR2 are MGHDK and SYGVNS. In DNA form, the CDR3 reads TGTGCCAGCAGTGAATCTGACAGGGCCTCCTACGAGCAGTACTTC. Protein product: CASSESDRASYEQYF.

There are a few counts of this clone. The chain links TRBV5-4 to TRBJ2-7, with 13 nucleotides matching TRBD2. V shed 1 base, J shed 6 bases, and the junction held 4 bases outside the gene matches. The CDR3 is made up of 15 amino acids. Germline values: CDR1 SGHNT, CDR2 YYREEE (reference sequence). CDR3 sequence (DNA): TGTGCCAGCAGCTTGACTAGCGGGGGGGCCGTCGAGCAGTACTTC. This encodes CASSLTSGGAVEQYF.

The chain combines TRBV28 with TRBJ2-7; D may be TRBD1 (5 bases). This CDR3 is 14 amino acids long. Germline V gene lookup returns CDR1 MDHEN and CDR2 SYDVKM. Trimming stripped 4 bases from V and 1 base from J, with 11 bases between. CDR3 bases: TGTGCCAGCAGTTGGGGCAGGCCATCCTACGAGCAGTACTTC. It yields the protein CASSWGRPSYEQYF.